These 13 T cell receptor beta chains were sequenced from one sample in a study of blood T cell repertoires in COVID-19. This table comes from immunoSEQ multiplex PCR, and its TCRdb copy is limited to in-frame clones, with some not included. The sample shows approximately 180,000 clones, roughly 87% of them seen only once. Sequenced material: peripheral blood. Source of these receptors: a man in his sixties with active or convalescent COVID-19.

In this sample, this clone turned up a few times. The genes are TRBV7-6 and TRBJ2-1, with TRBD1 matching 7 bases. V lost 4 bases and J lost 9; bases outside the gene matches: 6. The CDR3 loop spans 13 amino acids. Germline lookup yields CDR1 SGHVS and CDR2 FNYEAQ. The DNA for the CDR3 is TGTGCCAGCAGCTCGACGGCAGGGGGTGAGCAGTTCTTC. It specifies CASSSTAGGEQFF. The variable domain in full, with the rest retrieved from reference TRBV7-6 and TRBJ2-1, is GAGVSQSPRYKVTKRGQDVALRCDPISGHVSLYWYRQALGQGPEFLTYFNYEAQQDKSGLPNDRFSAERPEGSISTLTIQRTEQRDSAMYRCASSSTAGGEQFFGPGTRLTVL.

V usage is TRBV18 and J usage is TRBJ2-3, with 7 bases that match TRBD1. There are 16 residues in the CDR3. The V and J ends lost 0 bases and 0 bases, in that order; junction bases with no gene match: 3. Looked up from germline, CDR1 is KGHSH and CDR2 is LQKENI. CDR3 amino acids: CASSPPGTVSTDTQYF. The CDR3 DNA sequence: TGTGCCAGCTCACCACCGGGGACAGTCAGCACAGATACGCAGTATTTT. Variable domain in full (rest from reference TRBV18 and TRBJ2-3): NAGVMQNPRHLVRRRGQEARLRCSPMKGHSHVYWYRQLPEEGLKFMVYLQKENIIDESGMPKERFSAEFPKEGPSILRIQQVVRGDSAAYFCASSPPGTVSTDTQYFGPGTRLTVL.

The chain joins TRBV5-1 to TRBJ2-5; TRBD2 matches at 8 bases. Germline loops: CDR1 SGHRS, CDR2 YFSETQ. The CDR3 contains 14 residues. V shed 4 bases and J 2 bases; nucleotides not matched to a gene: 4. The CDR3 sequence: CASSGGGSQETQYF. The CDR3 DNA reads as TGCGCCAGCAGCGGCGGGGGGTCGCAAGAGACCCAGTACTTC.

This chain links TRBV5-4 with TRBJ2-2; TRBD1 agrees at 9 bases. With 7 bases clipped from V and 4 bases from J, the junction kept 8 bases outside the gene matches. Germline V gene sequence: CDR1 SGHNT, CDR2 YYREEE (reference sequence). The CDR3 consists of 15 residues. In nucleotides, the CDR3 is TGTGCCAGCCATCCCCAGACAGGGGGCACCGGGGAGCTGTTTTTT. Its protein product is CASHPQTGGTGELFF.

The chain carries TRBV5-6 and TRBJ2-7; no firm D call. V lost 4 bases and J 2 bases, leaving 10 bases between the germline ends. The germline V gene encodes CDR1 SGHDT and CDR2 YYEEEE. The CDR3 is 13 amino acids. CDR3 bases: TGTGCCAGCAGCCCCGGGTCCCCCTACGAGCAGTACTTC. This encodes CASSPGSPYEQYF.

This clone has a single count. The chain is built from TRBV7-9 and TRBJ2-7, with TRBD2 identical over 8 bases. Per germline, CDR1 SEHNR and CDR2 FQNEAQ (reference sequence). The CDR3 runs to 17 residues. J lost 3 bases, V lost 4 bases, and 14 bases had no gene match. CDR3 residues: CASSSLGGAGGGYEQYF. CDR3 DNA sequence: TGTGCCAGCAGCTCCCTTGGGGGGGCGGGAGGAGGCTACGAGCAGTACTTC.

This clone was detected only once. The gene calls are TRBV5-1 and TRBJ2-7; 9 bases map to TRBD1. Germline trimming cut 0 bases from V and 2 bases from J; bases unmatched to any gene: 3. CDR1 and CDR2 from the germline V gene are SGHRS and YFSETQ. The length of the CDR3 is 15 residues. The CDR3 here is CASSLGQGGPYEQYF. The CDR3 coding sequence is TGCGCCAGCAGCTTGGGACAGGGGGGGCCCTACGAGCAGTACTTC.

This chain uses TRBV18 with TRBJ2-3; D is possibly TRBD2 (5 bases). Germline values: CDR1 KGHSH, CDR2 LQKENI. The CDR3 totals 15 residues. Trimming took 3 bases from V and 1 from J, leaving 11 bases between them. In DNA, the CDR3 is TGTGCCAGCTCACCCCCTAGTAGCGGCACAGATACGCAGTATTTT. Amino acids: CASSPPSSGTDTQYF.

The chain links TRBV24-1 to TRBJ1-1, with a tentative D call TRBD1 (6 bases). Germline V gene lookup returns CDR1 KGHDR and CDR2 SFDVKD. The CDR3 has 13 residues. The ends were cut back, 4 bases at V and 5 bases at J, with 10 bases in the middle. As DNA, the CDR3 is TGTGCCACCAGTGAGGGGGCGTTAACTGAAGCTTTCTTT. This codes for CATSEGALTEAFF.

The chain employs TRBV19 and TRBJ2-5; 11 bases line up with TRBD2. The J segment lost 4 bases and the V segment lost 6 bases, leaving 13 bases of the junction unmatched. The CDR3 totals 17 residues. CDR1 and CDR2 (germline): LNHDA, SQIVND (reference sequence). CDR3 DNA: TGTGCCAGTAGCCCTTATGGAATGACTAGCGGGGCAGAGACCCAGTACTTC. This encodes CASSPYGMTSGAETQYF.

This clone has just a few counts. The V and J genes are TRBV2 and TRBJ1-5; D remains unclear. The V and J ends lost 4 bases and 4 bases respectively, with 11 bases between them. CDR1 and CDR2 from the germline V gene are SNHLY and FYNNEI. The CDR3 extends over 14 amino acids. The CDR3 region is CASSGVQPNQPQHF. In nucleotides, the CDR3 is TGTGCCAGCAGTGGAGTACAGCCAAATCAGCCCCAGCATTTT.

This chain connects TRBV7-9 to TRBJ1-2; perhaps TRBD1 as D (6 bases). The V end lost 4 bases, the J end lost 4 bases, and 10 bases lay between the germline ends. The germline CDR1 and CDR2 sequences are SEHNR and FQNEAQ (reference sequence). The CDR3 has 13 residues. The CDR3 bases are TGTGCCAGCAGCTACAGGGCCACCTATGGCTACACCTTC. Translating gives CASSYRATYGYTF.

CDR3 in amino acids: CASSERRQRAYEQYF. The DNA of the CDR3 is TGTGCCAGCAGTGAACGCAGGCAGAGAGCCTACGAGCAGTACTTC. J is TRBJ2-7 and V is TRBV6-1; D unclear. V lost 2 bases and J lost 2, with 13 bases in between. This CDR3 comprises 15 residues. Per the germline V gene, CDR1 is MNHNS and CDR2 is SASEGT.